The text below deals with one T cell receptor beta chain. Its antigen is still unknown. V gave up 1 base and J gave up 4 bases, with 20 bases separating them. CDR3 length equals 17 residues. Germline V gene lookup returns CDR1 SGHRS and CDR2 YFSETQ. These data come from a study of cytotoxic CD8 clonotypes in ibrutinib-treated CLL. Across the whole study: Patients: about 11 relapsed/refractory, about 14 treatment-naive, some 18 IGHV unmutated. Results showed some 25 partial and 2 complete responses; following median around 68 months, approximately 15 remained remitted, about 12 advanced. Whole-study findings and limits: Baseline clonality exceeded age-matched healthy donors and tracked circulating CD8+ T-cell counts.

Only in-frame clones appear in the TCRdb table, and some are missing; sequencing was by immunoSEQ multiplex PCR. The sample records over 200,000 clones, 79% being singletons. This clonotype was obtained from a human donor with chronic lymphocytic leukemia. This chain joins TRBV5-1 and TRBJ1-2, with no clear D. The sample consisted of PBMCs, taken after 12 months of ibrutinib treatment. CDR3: CASSLRRASIAFYGYTF. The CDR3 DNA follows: TGCGCCAGCAGCTTGCGTCGGGCGAGTATAGCGTTCTATGGCTACACCTTC.